These T cell receptor beta chains were read from a single sample in a study of early T cells in non-severe SARS-CoV-2 infection. TCRdb fed the 5' RACE reads into MiXCR, producing one record per CDR3 protein. The table records tens of thousands of distinct CDR3 sequences, around 12% of them present only once. Sequencing was carried out using whole blood. These receptors were obtained from an adult who was a healthcare worker with PCR-confirmed SARS-CoV-2 infection or an uninfected control (not recorded which). The CDR3 runs from the conserved cysteine through the conserved F or W. A D gene is named only where the DNA matches it firmly. Some rows have no size entry. The others give once, few or many, or a class for an expanded clone.

J | size | D | V | DNA | CDR3
TRBJ1-5 | . | . | TRBV6-4 | TGTGCCAGCAGTGTAAACAGCAATCAGCCCCAGCATTTT | CASSVNSNQPQHF
TRBJ1-2 | many | . | TRBV7-9 | TGTGCCAGCAGCTTGTCCCAGCCTAACTATGGCTACACCTTC | CASSLSQPNYGYTF
TRBJ1-3 | . | . | TRBV12-3/TRBV12-4 | TGTGCCAGCAGTGGAGGATCAGGGGCCATATATTTT | CASSGGSGAIYF
TRBJ1-1 | few | . | TRBV28 | TGTGCCAGCAGCCGGATCACTGAAGCTTTCTTT | CASSRITEAFF
TRBJ1-1 | few | . | TRBV29-1 | TGCAGCGCCACAGGGTCGGGAACTGAAGCTTTCTTT | CSATGSGTEAFF
TRBJ2-3 | few | . | TRBV11-2 | TGTGCCAGCAGCTTTGTCCTCATCGCAGATACGCAGTATTTT | CASSFVLIADTQYF
TRBJ2-6 | many | . | TRBV29-1 | TGCAGCGTCCGGAACTCTGGGGCCAACGTCCTGACTTTC | CSVRNSGANVLTF
TRBJ1-6 | many | TRBD1 | TRBV7-9 | TGTGCCAGCAGCTCCCAGGGGGTTGATTCACCCCTCCACTTT | CASSSQGVDSPLHF
TRBJ1-2 | many | . | TRBV2 | TGTGCCAGCAGACAGGAGCAGACTCATGGCTACACCTTC | CASRQEQTHGYTF
TRBJ1-5 | many | TRBD1 | TRBV6-5 | TGTGCCAGCAGCCTGAGGGACAGGAATCAGCCCCAGCATTTT | CASSLRDRNQPQHF
TRBJ1-4 | . | . | TRBV6-2/TRBV6-3 | TGTGCCAGCAGTCCGGACTATAATGAAAAACTGTTTTTT | CASSPDYNEKLFF
TRBJ2-1 | few | . | TRBV6-2/TRBV6-3 | TGTGCCAGCAGAGACCCCTTTGATAGCGGGCAGTTCTTC | CASRDPFDSGQFF
TRBJ2-3 | many | . | TRBV11-2 | TGTGCCAGCAGCCGTGAGGGGTGGACAGATACGCAGTATTTT | CASSREGWTDTQYF
TRBJ2-5 | many | . | TRBV11-2 | TGTGCCAGCAGCTTAGAGAAAGAGACCCAGTACTTC | CASSLEKETQYF
TRBJ2-1 | few | TRBD2 | TRBV27 | TGTGCCAGCAGTTTATCCCCCAGACTAGCGGCCGTTTACAATGAGCAGTTCTTC | CASSLSPRLAAVYNEQFF
TRBJ2-3 | many | TRBD1 | TRBV6-2/TRBV6-3 | TGTGCCAGCAGTCTCCGACAGGGCGCAGATACGCAGTATTTT | CASSLRQGADTQYF
TRBJ2-2 | few | TRBD1 | TRBV11-2 | TGTGCCAGCAGCCCACAGGGGGGCACCGGGGAGCTGTTTTTT | CASSPQGGTGELFF
TRBJ2-1 | many | . | TRBV7-3 | TGTGCCAGCAGCTTACGAGGGGGCTCCTACAATGAGCAGTTCTTC | CASSLRGGSYNEQFF
TRBJ1-5 | few | . | TRBV19 | TGTGCCAGTAGTTCACTGGGGAATCAGCCCCAGCATTTT | CASSSLGNQPQHF
TRBJ1-2 | many | TRBD1 | TRBV7-2 | TGTGCCAGCAGCTTAGGGAGGACAGGAGAGGGCTACACCTTC | CASSLGRTGEGYTF
TRBJ2-3 | few | . | TRBV29-1 | TGCAGCGGGACCTCTACGACGGCAGATACGCAGTATTTT | CSGTSTTADTQYF
TRBJ2-7 | many | . | TRBV12-3/TRBV12-4 | TGTGCCAGCAGTTTAGAATCCTACGAGCAGTACTTC | CASSLESYEQYF
TRBJ1-2 | many | . | TRBV27 | TGTGCCAGCAGTTTATCGGGGGGCCGAAACGGCTACACCTTC | CASSLSGGRNGYTF
TRBJ2-1 | many | . | TRBV5-1 | TGCGCCAGCAGCTCGATCCGGACCCATTTATCCTACAATGAGCAGTTCTTC | CASSSIRTHLSYNEQFF
TRBJ2-7 | few | TRBD2 | TRBV3-1 | TGTGCCAGCAGCCAAGTGACTAGCGGTTACTACGAGCAGTACTTC | CASSQVTSGYYEQYF
TRBJ1-2 | many | TRBD1 | TRBV7-2 | TGTGCCAGCAGCTTGGGTAATCCAGGGGGGTACTATGGCTACACCTTC | CASSLGNPGGYYGYTF
TRBJ2-3 | . | . | TRBV7-9 | TGTGCCAGCAGCTTAGAAGGGGGAGTTACCACAGATACGCAGTATTTT | CASSLEGGVTTDTQYF
TRBJ2-2 | . | . | TRBV29-1 | TGCAGCGCTGTTCTTGGAGGGGGCACCGGGGAGCTGTTTTTT | CSAVLGGGTGELFF
TRBJ2-1 | . | . | TRBV20-1 | TGCAGTGCTAGAGCGCAGAAATGGGGGGTTGAGCAGTTCTTC | CSARAQKWGVEQFF
TRBJ2-7 | many | . | TRBV7-9 | TGTGCCAGCAGCCAACTCGGCCAGCCTACCTACGAGCAGTACTTC | CASSQLGQPTYEQYF
TRBJ2-4 | many | . | TRBV11-2 | TGTGCCAGCAGCGCGTCTAGCGCCGCCGTGGGAAACATTCAGTACTTC | CASSASSAAVGNIQYF
TRBJ1-1 | . | . | TRBV5-1 | TGCGCCAGCAGCTTGGACACGAACACTGAAGCTTTCTTT | CASSLDTNTEAFF
TRBJ1-4 | . | . | TRBV7-2 | TGTGCCAGCAGCTTCGACGGACTTTCGGAAAAACTGTTTTTT | CASSFDGLSEKLFF
TRBJ2-3 | . | TRBD2 | TRBV5-6 | TGTGCCAGCAGCTTTCGAGTAGCGGGGACTCGCACAGATACGCAGTATTTT | CASSFRVAGTRTDTQYF
TRBJ2-7 | . | . | TRBV5-1 | TGCGCCAGCAGCTTGGATAGGGAGCAGTACTTC | CASSLDREQYF
TRBJ1-2 | . | . | TRBV7-2 | TGTGCCAGCAACCTCGTGGTGTCTAACTATGGCTACACCTTC | CASNLVVSNYGYTF
TRBJ1-1 | many | TRBD1 | TRBV9 | TGTGCCAGCAGCCCCCGGGAGGGGGCCTACACTGAAGCTTTCTTT | CASSPREGAYTEAFF
TRBJ2-7 | many | . | TRBV20-1 | TGCAGTGCGGCAGGTAGGATAGACTACGAGCAGTACTTC | CSAAGRIDYEQYF
TRBJ2-7 | many | . | TRBV7-9 | TGTGCCAGCAGCTTACTTACCGGACAGTCGGCCTACGAGCAGTACTTC | CASSLLTGQSAYEQYF
TRBJ1-6 | few | . | TRBV10-2 | TGCGCCAGCAGTGAGTCGGCAGCTAATTCACCCCTCCACTTT | CASSESAANSPLHF
TRBJ2-7 | . | . | TRBV20-1 | TGCAGTGCTCCTCCGCCCGGGGGAGGCGAGCAGTACTTC | CSAPPPGGGEQYF